The 6 T cell receptor beta chains in this list originate from one sample, sequenced in a study of blood T cell repertoires in COVID-19. The assay was immunoSEQ multiplex PCR, and TCRdb's table has in-frame clones only and misses some. This table holds fewer than 250,000 clones, around 80% found once. The sample comprised peripheral blood. The receptors originated from a man in his sixties with acute or convalescent COVID-19.

The gene calls are TRBV10-2 and TRBJ1-5; a possible D gene is TRBD1 (6 bases). There are 13 residues in the CDR3. With 3 bases removed from V and 7 bases from J, the gap between germline ends came to 10 bases. Looked up from germline, CDR1 is WSHSY and CDR2 is SAAADI. The CDR3 is CASSETGPQPQHF. CDR3 sequence (DNA): TGCGCCAGCAGTGAAACAGGGCCCCAGCCCCAGCATTTT.

The rearrangement joins TRBV30 to TRBJ2-3; the match to TRBD2 covers 8 bases. J gave up 5 bases and V 0 bases, and 7 bases lay outside the gene matches. CDR3 size: 15 residues. From germline, CDR1 is GTSNPN and CDR2 SVGIG (reference sequence). The CDR3 sequence is CAWSVGAGEIDTQYF. The CDR3 DNA follows: TGTGCCTGGAGTGTCGGAGCGGGGGAGATAGATACGCAGTATTTT.

The chain couples TRBV15 to TRBJ1-1; TRBD1 might be the D (6 bases). V was shortened by 3 bases and J by 4 bases, with 12 bases between the two germline ends. This CDR3 contains 14 residues. CDR1 is LNHNV, CDR2 YYDKDF, per germline (reference sequence). For the CDR3, the DNA is TGTGCCACCAGCAGGACAGGTACGGGCACTGAAGCTTTCTTT. It encodes CATSRTGTGTEAFF. Combining the CDR3 with reference TRBV15 and TRBJ1-1 gives the whole variable domain DAMVIQNPRYQVTQFGKPVTLSCSQTLNHNVMYWYQQKSSQAPKLLFHYYDKDFNNEADTPDNFQSRRPNTSFCFLDIRSPGLGDTAMYLCATSRTGTGTEAFFGQGTRLTVV.

The rearrangement joins TRBV6-5 to TRBJ1-6, with D maybe TRBD1 (6 bases). V shed 6 bases and J shed 5 bases, with 8 bases lying between them. There are 13 residues in the CDR3. CDR1 MNHEY and CDR2 SVGAGI come from the germline V gene. The CDR3 bases are TGTGCCAGCAGGGGACAAGATAATTCACCCCTCCACTTT. It yields the protein CASRGQDNSPLHF.

The rearrangement links TRBV19 to TRBJ1-1, with D unclear. The V end lost 3 bases, the J end lost 8 bases, and 7 bases lay between the germline ends. Germline lookup yields CDR1 LNHDA and CDR2 SQIVND (reference sequence). This CDR3 region has 11 residues. Here the CDR3 DNA reads TGTGCCAGTAGTATTTGGGCAGAAGCTTTCTTT. Translated: CASSIWAEAFF.

Many counts were recorded for this clone. The chain uses TRBV5-1 and TRBJ2-2, with 7 bases matching TRBD2. CDR3 length: 15 residues. CDR1 is SGHRS, CDR2 YFSETQ, per germline. Germline trimming cut 3 bases from V and 6 bases from J; bases unmatched to any gene: 8. CDR3 nucleotide sequence: TGCGCCAGCAGCTCTAGCGGCACTGGCGCCGGGGAGCTGTTTTTT. Its translation: CASSSSGTGAGELFF.